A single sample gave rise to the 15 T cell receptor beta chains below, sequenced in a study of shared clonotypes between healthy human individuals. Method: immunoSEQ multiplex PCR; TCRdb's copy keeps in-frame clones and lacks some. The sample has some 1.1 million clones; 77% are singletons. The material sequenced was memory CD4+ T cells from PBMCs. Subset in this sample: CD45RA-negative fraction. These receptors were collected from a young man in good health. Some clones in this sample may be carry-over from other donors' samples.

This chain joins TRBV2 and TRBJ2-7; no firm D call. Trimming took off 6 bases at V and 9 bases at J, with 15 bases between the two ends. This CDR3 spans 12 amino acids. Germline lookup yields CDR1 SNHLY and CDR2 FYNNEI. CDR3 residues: CASSGDWAPQYF. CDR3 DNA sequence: TGTGCCAGCAGCGGCGACTGGGCTCCGCAGTACTTC. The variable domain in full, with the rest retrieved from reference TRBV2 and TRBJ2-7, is EPEVTQTPSHQVTQMGQEVILRCVPISNHLYFYWYRQILGQKVEFLVSFYNNEISEKSEIFDDQFSVERPDGSNFTLKIRSTKLEDSAMYFCASSGDWAPQYFGPGTRLTVT.

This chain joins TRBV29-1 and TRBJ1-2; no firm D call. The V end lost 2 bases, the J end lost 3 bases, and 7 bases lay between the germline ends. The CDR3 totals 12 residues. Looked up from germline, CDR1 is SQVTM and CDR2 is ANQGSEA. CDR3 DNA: TGCAGCGTTGAATATCAATACTATGGCTACACCTTC. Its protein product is CSVEYQYYGYTF.

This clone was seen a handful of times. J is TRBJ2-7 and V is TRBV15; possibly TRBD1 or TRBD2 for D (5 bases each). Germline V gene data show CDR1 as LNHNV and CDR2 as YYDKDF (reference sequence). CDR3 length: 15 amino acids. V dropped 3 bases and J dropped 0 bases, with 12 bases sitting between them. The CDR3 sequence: CATSRGVRLSYEQYF. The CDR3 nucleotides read TGTGCCACCAGCAGGGGGGTCAGGCTCTCCTACGAGCAGTACTTC.

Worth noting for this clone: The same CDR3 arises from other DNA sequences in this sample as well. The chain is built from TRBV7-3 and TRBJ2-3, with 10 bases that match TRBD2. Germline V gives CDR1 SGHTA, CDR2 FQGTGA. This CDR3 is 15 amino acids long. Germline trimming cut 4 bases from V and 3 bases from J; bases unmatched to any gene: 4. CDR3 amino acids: CASSSGLAVTDTQYF. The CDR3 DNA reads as TGTGCCAGCAGCTCCGGACTAGCGGTTACAGATACGCAGTATTTT.

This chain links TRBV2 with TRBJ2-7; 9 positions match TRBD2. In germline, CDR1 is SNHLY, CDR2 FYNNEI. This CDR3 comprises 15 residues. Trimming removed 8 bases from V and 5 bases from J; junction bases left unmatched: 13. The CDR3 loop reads CASASSGSGINEQYF. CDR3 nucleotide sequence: TGTGCCAGCGCCAGTAGCGGGAGCGGGATAAACGAGCAGTACTTC.

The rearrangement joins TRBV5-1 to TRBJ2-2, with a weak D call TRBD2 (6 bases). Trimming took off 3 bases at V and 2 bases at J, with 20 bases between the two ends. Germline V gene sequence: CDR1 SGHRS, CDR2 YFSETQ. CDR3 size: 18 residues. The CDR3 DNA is TGCGCCAGCAGCTCCAACTTAATGAGCGGGTTTAACACCGGGGAGCTGTTTTTT. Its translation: CASSSNLMSGFNTGELFF.

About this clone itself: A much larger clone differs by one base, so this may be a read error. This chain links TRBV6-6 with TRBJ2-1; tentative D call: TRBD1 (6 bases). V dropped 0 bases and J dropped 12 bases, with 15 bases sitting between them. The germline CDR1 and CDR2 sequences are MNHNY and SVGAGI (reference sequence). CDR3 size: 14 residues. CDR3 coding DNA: TGTGCCAGCAGTTACTCATTCCAGGGGTATGGGCAGTTCTTC. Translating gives CASSYSFQGYGQFF.

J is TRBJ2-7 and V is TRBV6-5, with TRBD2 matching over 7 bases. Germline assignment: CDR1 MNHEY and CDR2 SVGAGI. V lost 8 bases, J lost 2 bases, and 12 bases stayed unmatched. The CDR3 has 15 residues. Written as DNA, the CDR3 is TGTGCCAGCCGGCTGAATCGACTAGCAACCTACGAGCAGTACTTC. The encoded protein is CASRLNRLATYEQYF.

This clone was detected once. The CDR3 sequence: CARRVGPYEQYF. The DNA of the CDR3 is TGTGCCCGACGGGTGGGACCCTACGAGCAGTACTTC. This chain links TRBV30 with TRBJ2-7, with D perhaps TRBD1 or TRBD2 (5 bases each). Between the trimmed V and J ends, which lost 8 bases and 2 bases, there was a span of 13 bases. Germline CDR1 reads GTSNPN; CDR2 reads SVGIG (reference sequence). The CDR3 contains 12 residues.

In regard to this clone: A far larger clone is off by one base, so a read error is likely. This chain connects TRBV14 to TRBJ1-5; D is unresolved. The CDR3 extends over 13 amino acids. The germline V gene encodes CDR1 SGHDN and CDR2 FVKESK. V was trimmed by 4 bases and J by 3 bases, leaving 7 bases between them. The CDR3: CASSPGYNQPQHF. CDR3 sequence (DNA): TGTGCCAGCAGCCCCGGGTACAATCAGCCCCAGCATTTT.

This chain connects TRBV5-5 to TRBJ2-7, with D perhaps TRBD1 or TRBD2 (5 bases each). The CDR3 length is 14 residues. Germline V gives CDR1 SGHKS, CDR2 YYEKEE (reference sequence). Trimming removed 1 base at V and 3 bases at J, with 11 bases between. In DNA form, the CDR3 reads TGTGCCAGCAGCTTGCGATGGGACGGCTACGAGCAGTACTTC. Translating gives CASSLRWDGYEQYF.

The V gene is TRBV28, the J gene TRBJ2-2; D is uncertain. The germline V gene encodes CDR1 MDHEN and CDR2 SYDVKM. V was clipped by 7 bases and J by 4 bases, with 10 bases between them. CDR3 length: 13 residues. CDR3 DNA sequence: TGTGCCAGCACCAAACTTGTCACCGGGGAGCTGTTTTTT. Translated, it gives CASTKLVTGELFF. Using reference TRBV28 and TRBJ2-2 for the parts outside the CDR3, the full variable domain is DVKVTQSSRYLVKRTGEKVFLECVQDMDHENMFWYRQDPGLGLRLIYFSYDVKMKEKGDIPEGYSVSREKKERFSLILESASTNQTSMYLCASTKLVTGELFFGEGSRLTVL.

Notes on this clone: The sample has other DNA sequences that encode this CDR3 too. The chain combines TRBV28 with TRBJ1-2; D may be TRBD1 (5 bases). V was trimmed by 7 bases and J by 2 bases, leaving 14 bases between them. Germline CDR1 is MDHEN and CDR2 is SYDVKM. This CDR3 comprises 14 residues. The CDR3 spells CASNGGIGNYGYTF. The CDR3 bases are TGTGCCAGCAACGGGGGGATCGGGAACTATGGCTACACCTTC.

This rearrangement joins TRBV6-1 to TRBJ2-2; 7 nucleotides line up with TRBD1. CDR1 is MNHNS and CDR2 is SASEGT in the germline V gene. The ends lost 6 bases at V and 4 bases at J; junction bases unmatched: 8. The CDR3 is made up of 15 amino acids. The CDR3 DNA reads TGTGCCAGCAGGGGGGACAGCCGGTCCACCGGGGAGCTGTTTTTT. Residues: CASRGDSRSTGELFF.

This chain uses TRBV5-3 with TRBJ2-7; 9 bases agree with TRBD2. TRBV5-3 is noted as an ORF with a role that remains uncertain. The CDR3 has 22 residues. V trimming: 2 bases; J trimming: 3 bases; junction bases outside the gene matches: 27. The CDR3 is CARSFNLGRLAATTPQIYEQYF. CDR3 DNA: TGTGCCAGAAGCTTTAATCTAGGGAGACTAGCGGCAACGACCCCACAAATCTACGAGCAGTACTTC.